This T cell receptor beta chain stems from a study of RUNX1 and TCR beta rearrangement in T-cell leukemia (dated by TCRdb to the early 2020s). Looking at the study overall: The comparison of TCR beta rearrangements and CDR3 junctions set fewer than 15 T-ALLs carrying mono-allelic acquired RUNX1 mutations against over 9 T-ALLs that were RUNX1 wildtype. The maturation arrest stages of RUNX1-mutated T-ALLs were more diverse, with some cases arrested before the onset of TCR beta rearrangement. To allow a comparison of D1 versus D2 segments, the RUNX1 wildtype T-ALLs were chosen so that each carried at least incomplete clonal TCR beta rearrangements. The RUNX1 wildtype T-ALLs were matched on an immature maturation arrest stage, which was defined as the absence of cytoplasmic or surface TCR beta protein. Genescan analysis following EuroClonality multiplex PCR on genomic DNA was used to assess TCR rearrangements. The multicentric trials were GRAALL-2003 and GRAALL-2005. All RUNX1 mutations in the mutated group were heterozygous, around 10 in the Runt homology domain and three in the transactivation domain. Human T-ALL TCR beta rearrangements were analyzed to compare with results from a Runx1 knockout mouse model. An earlier study had established the RUNX1 mutation status of the T-ALL cases. The paper as a whole reports these results and caveats: TCR beta J1 cluster usage was similar between RUNX1-mutated and wildtype T-ALLs, with no significant difference. TCR beta D1 segment usage did not differ significantly between RUNX1-mutated (approximately 80%) and wildtype (61%) T-ALL clonal rearrangements. The number of available clonal rearrangements was too small to assess TCR beta CDR3 length or D segment truncation in T-ALLs. Fewer RUNX1-mutated T-ALLs carried clonal TCR beta rearrangements (about 63%) than reported for T-ALL generally (over 75%).

For oncotyping and quantification of minimal residual disease, T-ALL samples were taken at diagnosis from children and adults treated according to protocol. The library relied on PCR. The sequencing machine was an Illumina MiSeq. Characterization of TCR beta DJ and VDJ rearrangements was performed by next generation amplicon sequencing. On the study's bioinformatics: The Vidjil software was used to analyze amplicon sequencing data and identify clonal TCR beta rearrangements. Characteristics of TCR beta rearrangements in the RUNX1-mutated versus wildtype groups were compared using two-tailed Fisher exact tests. Starting from the raw public reads, TCRdb applied fastp trimming at Q25, assembled clones with MiXCR and retained in-frame beta chains. For every CDR3 protein sequence, its rows merge into one entry that carries the most common genes and DNA. The V and J calls come from TCRdb's annotation, not from the publication. The sample table records around 160 distinct CDR3 sequences; more than 40% of these occur just once. The ten largest clones take up just over 65% of the sample.

The CDR3 spans 16 residues, from the cysteine through the phenylalanine. The sequence is cut down to CDR3 DNA, 48 bases in frame from base 1. CDR1 and CDR2, per the germline V gene, are SGHTA and FQGNSA. Between the V and J ends, shortened by 5 bases and 4 bases respectively, the junction contains 20 bases. By sample share, this clonotype is large (0.1 to 1%). Its antigen is unknown. Qualities for individual bases were not recorded, and no much larger clone is one base off. The sequenced sample consisted of blood. The TCR originated in a female donor with T-cell acute lymphoblastic leukemia. The chain was built from TRBV7-2 and TRBJ1-1; perhaps TRBD1 is the D gene, with 6 bases matching. CDR3 region: CASSPNVGGAGTEAFF. The DNA sequence reads TGTGCCAGCAGCCCTAATGTGGGGGGCGCCGGCACTGAAGCTTTCTTT.